This T cell receptor beta chain emerged from a study of radiotherapy plus CTLA-4 blockade in lung cancer. Turning to the study itself: Among patients, over 15% showed objective responses, and approximately 31% had disease control.

Focal radiation and CTLA-4 blockade (ipilimumab) were tested in chemo-refractory metastatic non-small-cell lung cancer patients. CDR1 is MNHEY and CDR2 is SMNVEV in the germline V gene (reference sequence). Deletions cut 2 bases from V and 2 bases from J, with 9 bases between. This CDR3 contains 14 residues. Study-wide findings and caveats: Reportedly, early blood T cell clone dynamics best predicted response, with interferon-beta. Blood saw expansion of tumor-derived TCR clones after radiotherapy plus ipilimumab.

Worth noting for this clone: The antigen is undetermined.

This table comes from immunoSEQ multiplex PCR, and its TCRdb copy is limited to in-frame clones, with some not included. The data show some 43,000 clones, approximately 78% seen once. The chain couples TRBV27 to TRBJ1-1; tentative D call: TRBD1 (5 bases). The TCR was taken from a human donor with non-small cell lung cancer who had stable disease on radiotherapy plus ipilimumab. The specimen comprised peripheral blood, sampled from a patient treated with radiotherapy plus ipilimumab. Written as DNA, the CDR3 is TGTGCCAGCAGTTTAGCAGGGTTTAACACTGAAGCTTTCTTT. Encoded protein: CASSLAGFNTEAFF.